The 20 T cell receptor beta chains reported below all come from one sample, sequenced in a study of persistence of HIV-infected CD4 T cells. These receptors lack a known antigen. Cells were stimulated with overlapping HIV-1 Gag 15-mer peptides. Memory cells lacking CD40L and CD69 with high CD45RO were sorted. The immunoSEQ assay was version 4, run in survey mode. This table comes from immunoSEQ multiplex PCR, and its TCRdb copy is limited to in-frame clones, with some not included. The data show tens of thousands of clones, with 78% seen just once and approximately 15% held by the top ten. The starting material was CD4+ T cells sorted from PBMCs after approximately 20-hour stimulation, obtained from a patient who received antiretroviral therapy. These receptors originate from an adult man with HIV who was CMV-seropositive.

This clone has just a few counts. The chain joins TRBV2 to TRBJ1-1; 7 bases map to TRBD1. Germline V gives CDR1 SNHLY, CDR2 FYNNEI. The CDR3 extends over 13 amino acids. V gave up 5 bases and J gave up 5 bases; unmatched junction bases: 5. CDR3 nucleotide sequence: TGTGCCAGCAGTCCGGGACAGCCAACTGAAGCTTTCTTT. This gives the protein CASSPGQPTEAFF. The full variable domain, with the rest looked up from reference TRBV2 and TRBJ1-1, is EPEVTQTPSHQVTQMGQEVILRCVPISNHLYFYWYRQILGQKVEFLVSFYNNEISEKSEIFDDQFSVERPDGSNFTLKIRSTKLEDSAMYFCASSPGQPTEAFFGQGTRLTVV.

This chain joins TRBV6-2 or TRBV6-3 and TRBJ1-5; D ambiguous. CDR1 and CDR2 from the germline V gene are MNHEY and SVGEGT. Trimming stripped 5 bases from V and 4 bases from J, with 9 bases between. CDR3 length: 13 residues. CDR3 nucleotides: TGTGCCAGCAGTAGGAACTTTAATCAGCCCCAGCATTTT. It translates to CASSRNFNQPQHF.

V and J are TRBV7-2 and TRBJ2-1; the D call may be TRBD1 or TRBD2 (6 bases each). CDR1 and CDR2 from the germline V gene are SGHTA and FQGNSA. V lost 5 bases and J 2 bases, leaving 16 bases between the germline ends. This CDR3 contains 16 residues. CDR3 DNA: TGTGCCAGCAGCAGAGGGGGGCAGGGCGCCTACAATGAGCAGTTCTTC. It codes for CASSRGGQGAYNEQFF.

CDR3 sequence (DNA): TGTGCCAGCAGCTTGGGAAAAGGGCTCGGCGAGCAGTACTTC. This gives the protein CASSLGKGLGEQYF. The V call is TRBV7-9, the J call TRBJ2-7; D gene ambiguous. The CDR3 loop spans 14 amino acids. CDR1 is SEHNR and CDR2 is FQNEAQ in the germline V gene (reference sequence). V was shortened by 3 bases and J by 6 bases, with 15 bases between the two germline ends. Looking up the rest from reference TRBV7-9 and TRBJ2-7 gives the full variable domain: DTGVSQNPRHKITKRGQNVTFRCDPISEHNRLYWYRQTLGQGPEFLTYFQNEAQLEKSRLLSDRFSAERPKGSFSTLEIQRTEQGDSAMYLCASSLGKGLGEQYFGPGTRLTVT.

V is TRBV19 and J is TRBJ2-5; 7 bases map to TRBD1. The CDR3 totals 15 residues. The V gene end was trimmed by 6 bases and the J gene end by 2 bases; junction bases not matched to a gene: 9. CDR1 is LNHDA and CDR2 is SQIVND in the germline V gene (reference sequence). The CDR3 protein is CASSLSGRGQETQYF. CDR3 sequence (DNA): TGTGCCAGTAGCCTATCGGGCAGGGGGCAAGAGACCCAGTACTTC.

The rearrangement links TRBV30 to TRBJ2-5; 8 nucleotides agree with TRBD1. With 2 bases clipped from V and 3 bases from J, the junction kept 8 bases outside the gene matches. The V gene's germline CDR1 is GTSNPN and CDR2 SVGIG (reference sequence). CDR3 length: 15 amino acids. CDR3 sequence (DNA): TGTGCCTGGAGTCGCCTTGGACAGGGAAAAGAGACCCAGTACTTC. It specifies CAWSRLGQGKETQYF.

The CDR3 DNA follows: TGCGCCAGCAGCCAAGTGGAACGATTGGCCCACGAGCAGTACTTC. Encoded protein: CASSQVERLAHEQYF. V usage is TRBV4-1 and J usage is TRBJ2-7; D is unresolved. CDR1 and CDR2 from the germline V gene are MGHRA and YSYEKL. CDR3 size: 15 residues. V gave up 1 base and J gave up 5 bases, with 15 bases separating them.

The chain joins TRBV3-1 (or the pseudogene TRBV3-2) to TRBJ2-6; 7 bases fit TRBD2. Germline CDR1 reads LGHDT; CDR2 reads YNNKEL (reference sequence). CDR3 length equals 18 residues. V lost 7 bases to trimming and J lost 0 bases; unmatched junction nucleotides: 12. The CDR3 is CASTRRLAVDSGANVLTF. CDR3 bases: TGTGCCAGCACCAGGCGCCTAGCGGTAGACTCTGGGGCCAACGTCCTGACTTTC.

J is TRBJ2-3 and V is TRBV5-8; TRBD2 aligns across 9 bases. Germline V CDR1 and CDR2: SGHTS, YDEGEE. The trim removed 3 bases at V and 4 bases at J, leaving 6 bases unmatched. The CDR3 covers 15 residues. The DNA of the CDR3 is TGTGCCAGCAGCTCTGTGGCGGGGGGGTCAGATACGCAGTATTTT. This encodes CASSSVAGGSDTQYF.

This chain joins TRBV30 and TRBJ1-6; possibly TRBD1 for D (5 bases). The CDR3 is 13 residues long. The V end lost 8 bases, the J end lost 5 bases, and 13 bases lay between the germline ends. Germline lookup yields CDR1 GTSNPN and CDR2 SVGIG (reference sequence). CDR3 nucleotides: TGTGCCGGGGCAAACATTGATAATTCACCCCTCCACTTT. This gives the protein CAGANIDNSPLHF.

The chain couples TRBV7-2 to TRBJ1-5, with D possibly TRBD1 on 6 matching bases. V was clipped by 0 bases and J by 3 bases, with 9 bases between them. The CDR3 length is 15 residues. Per germline, CDR1 SGHTA and CDR2 FQGNSA. In DNA, the CDR3 is TGTGCCAGCAGCTTAGCTCAGGGGAACAATCAGCCCCAGCATTTT. The encoded protein is CASSLAQGNNQPQHF.

The V call is TRBV7-9, the J call TRBJ2-7, with 9 bases fitting TRBD1. CDR3 length equals 17 residues. Losses at the gene ends were 6 bases for V and 9 bases for J; bases not matched to a gene: 21. Germline V gene lookup returns CDR1 SEHNR and CDR2 FQNEAQ (reference sequence). The CDR3 loop is CASSSSALGQGLWRQYF. CDR3 DNA sequence: TGTGCCAGCAGTTCATCCGCACTGGGACAGGGACTGTGGCGGCAGTACTTC.

The chain carries TRBV27 and TRBJ2-3, with 10 nucleotides matching TRBD2. CDR1 is MNHEY and CDR2 is SMNVEV in the germline V gene (reference sequence). The junction had 10 bases not matched to a gene; V was cut back by 4 bases and J by 3 bases. This CDR3 comprises 17 residues. For the CDR3, the DNA is TGTGCCAGCAGTTCCACGAAGCGGGGGGGCCTAACAGATACGCAGTATTTT. This encodes CASSSTKRGGLTDTQYF.

This chain links TRBV5-5 with TRBJ1-2; D gene uncertain. CDR3 length equals 14 residues. CDR1 SGHKS and CDR2 YYEKEE come from the germline V gene (reference sequence). V was cut by 2 bases and J by 0 bases, with 8 bases left in between. The CDR3: CASSLSPSNYGYTF. The CDR3 DNA follows: TGTGCCAGCAGCTTAAGCCCCTCTAACTATGGCTACACCTTC.

By frequency in the sample, this clone is medium-sized (0.01 to 0.1%). Other DNA sequences in this specimen translate into the identical CDR3. The rearrangement links TRBV5-1 to TRBJ1-3; D remains unclear. Trimming shortened V by 1 base and J by 0 bases, and 8 bases separated the two germline ends. The germline gives CDR1 SGHRS, CDR2 YFSETQ. This CDR3 has 15 residues. The CDR3 loop reads CASSLSLNSGNTIYF. CDR3 nucleotide sequence: TGCGCCAGCAGCTTGTCCCTGAACTCTGGAAACACCATATATTTT.

V is TRBV6-5 and J is TRBJ2-3, with 8 bases aligning to TRBD1. Germline assignment: CDR1 MNHEY and CDR2 SVGAGI. This CDR3 spans 14 amino acids. Trimming took 6 bases from V and 4 from J; bases not matched to a gene: 6. The CDR3 reads CASRDRVRPDTQYF. The CDR3 nucleotides read TGTGCCAGCAGGGACAGGGTGCGCCCAGATACGCAGTATTTT.

This clone was observed a handful of times. The chain links TRBV4-1 to TRBJ2-6; 10 positions agree with TRBD1. The J segment lost 0 bases and the V segment lost 4 bases, leaving 3 bases of the junction unmatched. The CDR3 sequence is 17 residues long. Germline loops: CDR1 MGHRA, CDR2 YSYEKL. This chain's CDR3 is CASSPTGGASGANVLTF. CDR3 in DNA: TGCGCCAGCAGCCCGACAGGGGGCGCCTCTGGGGCCAACGTCCTGACTTTC.

V and J are TRBV6-4 and TRBJ1-5; possible D gene TRBD1, 5 bases. Trimming removed 8 bases at V and 6 bases at J, with 8 bases between. Germline CDR1 reads MRHNA; CDR2 reads SNTAGT. The CDR3 contains 11 residues. The CDR3 nucleotides read TGTGCCAGCCCGAGGGGTCAGCCCCAGCATTTT. Translated: CASPRGQPQHF.

This chain uses TRBV15 with TRBJ1-4; TRBD1 might be the D (5 bases). V lost 0 bases to trimming and J lost 5 bases, with 7 bases between them. This CDR3 spans 14 amino acids. Germline lookup yields CDR1 LNHNV and CDR2 YYDKDF (reference sequence). The CDR3 DNA sequence: TGTGCCACCAGCAGAGATCGGGGCAATGAAAAACTGTTTTTT. Translation: CATSRDRGNEKLFF.

The CDR3 loop reads CASGYSNQPQHF. In nucleotides, the CDR3 is TGTGCCAGCGGGTATAGCAATCAGCCCCAGCATTTT. The chain recombines TRBV6-5 with TRBJ1-5; D gene ambiguous. The CDR3 has 12 amino acids. The germline gives CDR1 MNHEY, CDR2 SVGAGI. The V end was cut by 8 bases, the J end by 0 bases, with 5 bases between.